These 7 T cell receptor beta chains originate from one sample sequenced in a study of OX40 agonist ivuxolimab in advanced cancers. Measured with immunoSEQ multiplex PCR; TCRdb has only the in-frame clones, and not every one. The sample contains about 36,000 clones, more than 70% of which appear only once. Sequenced here: CD4+ or CD8+ T cells sorted from blood, sampled in a trial of the OX40 agonist ivuxolimab. These receptors were taken from an adult with an advanced solid tumor such as melanoma, head and neck, liver or kidney cancer.

This clone was seen a few times. The rearrangement uses TRBV7-9 and TRBJ1-1; possibly TRBD1 for D (5 bases). The germline V and J ends were trimmed by 5 bases and 2 bases, with 15 bases remaining between them. The CDR3 is made up of 15 amino acids. CDR1 is SEHNR, CDR2 FQNEAQ, per germline (reference sequence). This chain's CDR3 is CASSPRGGENTEAFF. CDR3 bases: TGTGCCAGCAGCCCCCGAGGAGGGGAAAACACTGAAGCTTTCTTT.

V gene TRBV9 combines with J gene TRBJ2-1; unclear D gene. The CDR3 consists of 15 residues. V was pared by 0 bases and J by 3 bases, with 10 bases between. The germline V gene has CDR1 SGDLS and CDR2 YYNGEE. The CDR3 bases are TGTGCCAGCAGCGTAGCATCCGCCATCTACAATGAGCAGTTCTTC. Protein product: CASSVASAIYNEQFF.

The chain couples TRBV4-3 to TRBJ2-7; 7 positions match TRBD1. The CDR3 spans 15 residues. Germline CDR1 is LGHNA and CDR2 is YSLEER. V trimming: 0 bases; J trimming: 0 bases; junction bases outside the gene matches: 2. CDR3 protein: CASSQDRDSSYEQYF. CDR3 DNA: TGCGCCAGCAGCCAAGATAGGGACAGCTCCTACGAGCAGTACTTC.

V usage is TRBV7-6 and J usage is TRBJ1-3, with D perhaps TRBD1 (5 bases). Trimming pared 0 bases from V and 0 bases from J, leaving 12 bases between. CDR3 length: 17 residues. Germline-derived CDR1 and CDR2 are SGHVS and FNYEAQ. The CDR3 nucleotides are TGTGCCAGCAGCTTAGCGCTGGGACGTACCTCTGGAAACACCATATATTTT. This encodes CASSLALGRTSGNTIYF.

The chain is built from TRBV4-1 and TRBJ2-3; 7 bases are shared with TRBD2. V shed 2 bases and J 2 bases; nucleotides not matched to a gene: 10. Germline assignment: CDR1 MGHRA and CDR2 YSYEKL. The CDR3 is made up of 17 amino acids. CDR3 bases: TGCGCCAGCAGCCAATCAAGGATTCGGGAGGACACAGATACGCAGTATTTT. This sequence encodes CASSQSRIREDTDTQYF.

The CDR3 DNA is TGTGCCAGCAGAACAGGGGGGGTCGGCTACACCTTC. Its protein product is CASRTGGVGYTF. The V and J genes are TRBV27 and TRBJ1-2, with TRBD1 matching 8 bases. CDR3 length: 12 amino acids. CDR1 and CDR2 (germline): MNHEY, SMNVEV (reference sequence). Trimming took 6 bases from V and 8 from J; bases not matched to a gene: 5.

This clone was counted between two and nine times. V is TRBV7-6 and J is TRBJ1-1, with D possibly matching TRBD1 (5 bases). V was shortened by 3 bases and J by 1 base, with 12 bases between the two germline ends. The germline V gene has CDR1 SGHVS and CDR2 FNYEAQ. The CDR3 runs 15 residues. CDR3 loop: CASSFGPGSNTEAFF. CDR3 DNA: TGTGCCAGCAGCTTCGGTCCAGGGTCGAACACTGAAGCTTTCTTT. The full variable domain, rest sourced from reference TRBV7-6 and TRBJ1-1, is GAGVSQSPRYKVTKRGQDVALRCDPISGHVSLYWYRQALGQGPEFLTYFNYEAQQDKSGLPNDRFSAERPEGSISTLTIQRTEQRDSAMYRCASSFGPGSNTEAFFGQGTRLTVV.